The entry below gives a single T cell receptor (beta chain) sequence along with its context. The antigen is unknown. This sample is part of a study of CD8 T cells in ankylosing spondylitis. Study observations and caveats: Disease-linked clones reportedly concentrated significantly in matched ankylosing spondylitis synovial fluid. There was a TCR beta motif, made of several highly homologous variants, that appeared characteristic of ankylosing spondylitis blood.

Germline CDR1 SEHNR, CDR2 FQNEAQ (reference sequence). Unmatched junction bases numbered 9, after V lost 5 bases and J lost 6 bases. This CDR3 is 15 amino acids long. One entry per CDR3 protein, called by TCRdb with MiXCR from the 5' RACE reads. The repertoire consists of over 400,000 distinct CDR3 sequences, with approximately 26% occurring once and the leading ten covering 0.89%. V and J are TRBV7-9 and TRBJ2-3; 9 nucleotides agree with TRBD2. Material for sequencing was blood, either unsorted or a sorted T cell fraction (not recorded which). This sequence originates from a male donor with ankylosing spondylitis. CDR3 coding DNA: TGTGCCAGCAGCCTCGGGGGCGGGGGGGAGGATACGCAGTATTTT. It encodes CASSLGGGGEDTQYF.